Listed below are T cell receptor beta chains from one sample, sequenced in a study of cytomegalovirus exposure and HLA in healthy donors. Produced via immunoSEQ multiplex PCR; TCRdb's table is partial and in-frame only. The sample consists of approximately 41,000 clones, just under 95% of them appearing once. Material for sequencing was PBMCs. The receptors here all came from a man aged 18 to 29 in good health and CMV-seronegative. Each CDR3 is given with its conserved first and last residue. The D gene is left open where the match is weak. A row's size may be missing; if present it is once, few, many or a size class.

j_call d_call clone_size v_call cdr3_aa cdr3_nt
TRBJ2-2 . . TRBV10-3 CAIRAPGLANTGELFF TGTGCCATCAGGGCCCCGGGACTGGCGAACACCGGGGAGCTGTTTTTT
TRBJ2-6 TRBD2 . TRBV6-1 CASSAWLAGASSGANVLTF TGTGCCAGCAGTGCGTGGTTAGCGGGGGCCTCCTCTGGGGCCAACGTCCTGACTTTC
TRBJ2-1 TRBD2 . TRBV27 CASSTLAGPPYNEQFF TGTGCCAGCAGTACGTTAGCGGGGCCACCCTACAATGAGCAGTTCTTC
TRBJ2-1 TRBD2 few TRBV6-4 CASKLGLAGGEQFF TGTGCCAGCAAACTGGGACTAGCGGGTGGTGAGCAGTTCTTC
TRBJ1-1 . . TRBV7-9 CASSLEVGVNTEAFF TGTGCCAGCAGCTTAGAGGTTGGAGTGAACACTGAAGCTTTCTTT
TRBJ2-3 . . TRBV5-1 CASSLSTDTQYF TGCGCCAGCAGCCTTAGCACAGATACGCAGTATTTT
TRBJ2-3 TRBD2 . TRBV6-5 CASSGREDTDTQYF TGTGCCAGCAGTGGGCGGGAGGACACAGATACGCAGTATTTT
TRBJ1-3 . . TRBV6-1 CASSASGTLKFSGNTIYF TGTGCCAGCAGTGCATCCGGGACATTGAAATTCTCTGGAAACACCATATATTTT
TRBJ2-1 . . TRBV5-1 CASSYQVVAGARSYNEQFF TGCGCCAGCAGCTATCAGGTCGTGGCGGGGGCTCGCTCCTACAATGAGCAGTTCTTC
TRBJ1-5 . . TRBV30 CAWSGGGDQPQHF TGTGCCTGGAGTGGGGGCGGTGATCAGCCCCAGCATTTT
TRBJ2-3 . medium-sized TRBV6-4 CASSDSAIADTQYF TGTGCCAGCAGTGACTCCGCTATAGCAGATACGCAGTATTTT
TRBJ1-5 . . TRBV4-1 CASSLGGGSGQPQHF TGCGCCAGCAGCCTCGGGGGGGGTTCGGGTCAGCCCCAGCATTTT
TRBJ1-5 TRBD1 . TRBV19 CASSGAGGNQPQHF TGTGCCAGTAGTGGGGCAGGGGGGAATCAGCCCCAGCATTTT